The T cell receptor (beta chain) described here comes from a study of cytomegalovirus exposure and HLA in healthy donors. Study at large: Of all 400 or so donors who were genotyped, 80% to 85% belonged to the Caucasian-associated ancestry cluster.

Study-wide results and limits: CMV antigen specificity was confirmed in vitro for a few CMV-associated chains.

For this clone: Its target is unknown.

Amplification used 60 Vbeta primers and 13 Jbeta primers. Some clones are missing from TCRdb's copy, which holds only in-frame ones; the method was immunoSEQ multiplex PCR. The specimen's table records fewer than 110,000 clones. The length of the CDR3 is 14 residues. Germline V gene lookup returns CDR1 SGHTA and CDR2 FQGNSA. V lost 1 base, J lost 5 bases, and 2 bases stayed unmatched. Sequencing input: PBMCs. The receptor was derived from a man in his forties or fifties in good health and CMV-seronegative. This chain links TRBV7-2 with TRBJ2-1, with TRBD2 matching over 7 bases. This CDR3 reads CASSLVAGDNEQFF. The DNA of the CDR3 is TGTGCCAGCAGCTTAGTAGCGGGTGACAATGAGCAGTTCTTC.